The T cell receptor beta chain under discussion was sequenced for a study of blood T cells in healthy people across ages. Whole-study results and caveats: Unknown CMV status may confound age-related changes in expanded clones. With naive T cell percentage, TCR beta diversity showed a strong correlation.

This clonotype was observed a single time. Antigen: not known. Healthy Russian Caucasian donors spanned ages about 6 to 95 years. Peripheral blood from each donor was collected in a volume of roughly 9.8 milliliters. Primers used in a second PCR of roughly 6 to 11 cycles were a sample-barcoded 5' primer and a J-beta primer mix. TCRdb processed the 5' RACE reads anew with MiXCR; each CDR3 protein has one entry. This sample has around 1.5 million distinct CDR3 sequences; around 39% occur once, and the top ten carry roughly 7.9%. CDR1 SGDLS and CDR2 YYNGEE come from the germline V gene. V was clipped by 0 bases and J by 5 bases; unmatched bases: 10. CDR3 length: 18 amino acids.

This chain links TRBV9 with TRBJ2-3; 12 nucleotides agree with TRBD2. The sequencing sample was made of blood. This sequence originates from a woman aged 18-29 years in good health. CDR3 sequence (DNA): TGTGCCAGCAGCGTAGGGCTAGCGGGAGGGCCGGACGTAGATACGCAGTATTTT. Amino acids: CASSVGLAGGPDVDTQYF.